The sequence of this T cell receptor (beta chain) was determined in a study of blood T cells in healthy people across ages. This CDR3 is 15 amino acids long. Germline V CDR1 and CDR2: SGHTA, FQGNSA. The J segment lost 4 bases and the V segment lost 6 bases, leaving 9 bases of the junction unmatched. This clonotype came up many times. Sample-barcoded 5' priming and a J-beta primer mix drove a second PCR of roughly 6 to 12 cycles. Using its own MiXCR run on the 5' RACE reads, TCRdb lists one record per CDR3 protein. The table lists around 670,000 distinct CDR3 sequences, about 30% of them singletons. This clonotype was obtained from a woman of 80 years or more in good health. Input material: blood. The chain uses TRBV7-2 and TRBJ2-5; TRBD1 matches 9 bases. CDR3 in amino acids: CASSSGQGGIETQYF. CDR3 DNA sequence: TGTGCCAGCAGTTCGGGACAGGGTGGGATAGAGACCCAGTACTTC.